A selection of T cell receptor beta chains follows, all from one sample in a study of T-cell memory formation after mild COVID-19. From the 5' RACE reads, TCRdb called clonotypes with MiXCR, one entry per CDR3 protein. This sample carries 210,000 or so distinct CDR3 sequences, under 30% of them seen once, and the ten largest clones take approximately 10%. Sequenced material: PBMCs or a T cell subset sorted from them (not recorded which). Receptor source: an adult woman who had mild COVID-19 (a few samples of this study predate the infection). Cell type and time point are not known. Each CDR3 is given with its conserved first and last residue. Clone size, where shown, is once, few, many, or a class for clones that have expanded.

clone_size	v_call	cdr3_aa
few	TRBV20-1	CSAPATSGRPQYF
-	TRBV7-2	CASSLNQGNQETQYF
once	TRBV7-8	CASSSLLPGQLNF
-	TRBV2	CASRTNVGLGTVVYNEQFF
-	TRBV5-5	CASSLVQLSSYEQYF
-	TRBV6-6	CASSRLAGYEQFF
-	TRBV5-1	CASRYTPVTGGFHEQYF
-	TRBV4-3	CASSQGLAGGPPQYF
-	TRBV5-1	CASSRALPSGGAGNEQFF
few	TRBV5-5	CASSRLAPGELFF
few	TRBV20-1	CSALGDIRNSPLHF
few	TRBV5-1	CASSYGLAVRTDTQYF
once	TRBV11-3	CASSHLWGPNTGELFF
few	TRBV6-2/TRBV6-3	CASSPQGAGSNQPQHF
few	TRBV7-2	CASSPDRVGGETQYF
many	TRBV6-4	CASSDEQEGSDTQYF
few	TRBV5-1	CASSLNSAGPNTEAFF
-	TRBV7-8	CASRPGSLNTEAFF
few	TRBV7-9	CASSLGTGALYEQYF